A selection of T cell receptor beta chains follows, all from one sample in a study of Ad26.COV2.S vaccination and SARS-CoV-2 variants. Clones were read by immunoSEQ multiplex PCR, and TCRdb kept only the in-frame ones, dropping some. The data contain 450,000 to 550,000 clones, 89% of them singletons. The sequenced sample was peripheral blood, obtained in a trial of Ad26.COV2.S vaccine versus placebo. These receptor sequences come from a person between 18 and 65 years old who received the Ad26.COV2.S COVID-19 vaccine or a placebo. The CDR3 runs from the conserved cysteine through the conserved F or W. D genes are given only for firm matches. Rows give clone size only sometimes, using once, few, many, or a class for an expanded clone.

NA	TRBV7-9	TRBJ2-3	NA	CASSLVDLVYQDTQYF	TGTGCCAGCAGCTTAGTTGACCTGGTTTACCAAGATACGCAGTATTTT
NA	TRBV6-2/TRBV6-3	TRBJ1-2	NA	CASSYSTGVGYTF	TGTGCCAGCAGTTACTCGACGGGAGTCGGCTACACCTTC
TRBD2	TRBV7-2	TRBJ2-3	NA	CASSPRGGLYTDTQYF	TGTGCCAGCAGCCCCCGGGGGGGCCTTTACACAGATACGCAGTATTTT
TRBD1	TRBV7-2	TRBJ1-1	NA	CASSLGQRREAFF	TGTGCCAGCAGCCTGGGACAGCGGAGGGAAGCTTTCTTT
TRBD1	TRBV7-2	TRBJ1-5	few	CASSSQGGGPQHF	TGTGCCAGCAGCTCGCAGGGGGGAGGGCCCCAGCATTTT
NA	TRBV5-6	TRBJ2-5	NA	CASSLLTRQETQYF	TGTGCCAGCAGCTTGTTGACTAGACAAGAGACCCAGTACTTC
TRBD1	TRBV18	TRBJ1-2	NA	CASSGGTARYGYTF	TGTGCCAGCTCAGGGGGGACAGCCCGCTATGGCTACACCTTC
NA	TRBV15	TRBJ1-2	NA	CATSRDHPSTELNGYTF	TGTGCCACCAGCAGAGATCATCCATCGACAGAACTTAATGGCTACACCTTC
NA	TRBV28	TRBJ1-2	NA	CASTTYQGVYGYTF	TGTGCCAGCACCACGTACCAGGGCGTCTATGGCTACACCTTC
NA	TRBV2	TRBJ2-2	NA	CASIGGQPNTGELFF	TGTGCCAGCATCGGGGGACAACCGAACACCGGGGAGCTGTTTTTT
NA	TRBV5-4	TRBJ1-3	NA	CASSFWGNTIYF	TGTGCCAGCAGCTTTTGGGGAAACACCATATATTTT
NA	TRBV9	TRBJ1-3	NA	CASSETGTENTIYF	TGTGCCAGCAGCGAGACCGGGACGGAAAACACCATATATTTT
NA	TRBV7-9	TRBJ1-1	NA	CASSLQGSWGSPEAFF	TGTGCCAGCAGCTTACAGGGAAGCTGGGGTAGTCCTGAAGCTTTCTTT
TRBD1	TRBV24-1	TRBJ2-5	once	CATSDFGGQGSETQYF	TGTGCCACCAGTGATTTCGGGGGACAGGGATCAGAGACCCAGTACTTC
NA	TRBV6-2/TRBV6-3	TRBJ2-7	few	CASSWESYEQYF	TGTGCCAGCAGTTGGGAGTCCTACGAGCAGTACTTC
NA	TRBV2	TRBJ2-5	NA	CASSQLQETQYF	TGTGCCAGCAGTCAGCTCCAAGAGACCCAGTACTTC
NA	TRBV9	TRBJ2-1	NA	CASSRLGGGVQFF	TGTGCCAGCAGCCGCCTAGGGGGTGGGGTGCAGTTCTTC
NA	TRBV18	TRBJ2-3	once	CASSRGLGTDTQYF	TGTGCCAGCTCTAGGGGACTGGGCACAGATACGCAGTATTTT
TRBD2	TRBV28	TRBJ2-3	NA	CASSLTGGSTDTQYF	TGTGCCAGCAGTTTAACCGGGGGGTCCACAGATACGCAGTATTTT
NA	TRBV27	TRBJ1-2	NA	CASSLVGGVYGYTF	TGTGCCAGCAGTTTGGTGGGAGGGGTCTATGGCTACACCTTC
TRBD1	TRBV11-1	TRBJ2-5	NA	CASGRDRVQETQYF	TGTGCCAGCGGACGAGACAGGGTCCAAGAGACCCAGTACTTC
NA	TRBV3-1/TRBV3-2	TRBJ1-2	NA	CASSQSVANYGYTF	TGTGCCAGCAGCCAAAGCGTGGCTAACTATGGCTACACCTTC
NA	TRBV27	TRBJ1-4	NA	CASAYGRGATNEKLFF	TGTGCCAGCGCGTATGGGAGGGGAGCAACTAATGAAAAACTGTTTTTT
NA	TRBV12-3/TRBV12-4	TRBJ1-1	NA	CASMGNLNTEAFF	TGTGCCAGCATGGGTAATTTGAACACTGAAGCTTTCTTT
NA	TRBV5-1	TRBJ2-5	NA	CASSSIGPPRRETQYF	TGCGCCAGCAGCTCGATCGGACCCCCTCGAAGAGAGACCCAGTACTTC
NA	TRBV7-9	TRBJ2-5	NA	CASSSVPETQYF	TGTGCCAGCAGCTCGGTGCCGGAGACCCAGTACTTC